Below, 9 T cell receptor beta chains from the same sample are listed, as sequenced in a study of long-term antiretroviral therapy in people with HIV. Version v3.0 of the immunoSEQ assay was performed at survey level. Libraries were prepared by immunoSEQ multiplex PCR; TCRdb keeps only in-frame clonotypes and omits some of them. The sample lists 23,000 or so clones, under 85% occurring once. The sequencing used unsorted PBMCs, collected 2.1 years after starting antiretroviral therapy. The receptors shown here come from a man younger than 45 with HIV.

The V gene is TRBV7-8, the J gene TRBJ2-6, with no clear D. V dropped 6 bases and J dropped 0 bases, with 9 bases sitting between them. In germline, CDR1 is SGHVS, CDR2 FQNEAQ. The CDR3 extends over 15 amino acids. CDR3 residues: CASSSILSGANVLTF. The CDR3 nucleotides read TGTGCCAGCAGTTCTATTCTCTCTGGGGCCAACGTCCTGACTTTC.

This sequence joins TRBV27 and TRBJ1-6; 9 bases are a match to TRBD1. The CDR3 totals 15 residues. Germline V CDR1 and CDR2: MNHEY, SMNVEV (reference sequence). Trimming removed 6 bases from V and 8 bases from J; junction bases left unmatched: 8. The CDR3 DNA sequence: TGTGCCAGCAGGACCCTCGGGACAGGGCATTCACCCCTCCACTTT. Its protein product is CASRTLGTGHSPLHF.

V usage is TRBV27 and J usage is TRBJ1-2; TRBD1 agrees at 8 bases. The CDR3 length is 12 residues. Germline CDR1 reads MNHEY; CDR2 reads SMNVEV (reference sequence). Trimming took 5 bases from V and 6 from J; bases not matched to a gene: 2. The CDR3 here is CASSRQGNGYTF. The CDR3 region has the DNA TGTGCCAGCAGTAGACAGGGGAATGGCTACACCTTC.

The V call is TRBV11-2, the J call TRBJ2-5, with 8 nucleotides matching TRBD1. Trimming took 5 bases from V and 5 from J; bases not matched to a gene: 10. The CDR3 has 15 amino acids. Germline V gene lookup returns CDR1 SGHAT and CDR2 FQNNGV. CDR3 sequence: CASSQGALGGETQYF. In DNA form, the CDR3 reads TGTGCCAGCAGCCAGGGGGCCTTGGGGGGCGAGACCCAGTACTTC.

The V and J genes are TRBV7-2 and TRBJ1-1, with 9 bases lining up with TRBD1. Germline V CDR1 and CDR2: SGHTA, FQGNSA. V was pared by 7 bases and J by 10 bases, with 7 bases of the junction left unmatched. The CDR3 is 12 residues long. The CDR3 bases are TGTGCCAGCACCCACAGGGGGCGGGCAGCTTTCTTT. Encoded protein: CASTHRGRAAFF.

CDR3 loop: CASSLGGAGGREKLFF. The DNA of the CDR3 is TGTGCCAGCAGTTTGGGTGGGGCAGGGGGCCGTGAAAAACTGTTTTTT. The chain is built from TRBV28 and TRBJ1-4, with 8 bases identical to TRBD1. J lost 7 bases, V lost 3 bases, and 10 bases had no gene match. Germline CDR1 MDHEN, CDR2 SYDVKM. CDR3 length: 16 residues.

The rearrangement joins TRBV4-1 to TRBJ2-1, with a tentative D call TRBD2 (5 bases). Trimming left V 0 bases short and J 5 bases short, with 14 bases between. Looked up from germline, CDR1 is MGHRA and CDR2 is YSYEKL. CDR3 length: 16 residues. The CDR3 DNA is TGCGCCAGCAGCCAAGATCCGTCGGGATGGAACAATGAGCAGTTCTTC. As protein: CASSQDPSGWNNEQFF.

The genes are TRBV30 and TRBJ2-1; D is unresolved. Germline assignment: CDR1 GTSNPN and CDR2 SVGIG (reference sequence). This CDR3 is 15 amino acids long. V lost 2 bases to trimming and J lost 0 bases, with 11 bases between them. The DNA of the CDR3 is TGTGCCTGGAGTCGACTCCTAAGCTCCTACAATGAGCAGTTCTTC. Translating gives CAWSRLLSSYNEQFF.

CDR3 DNA: TGTGCCAGCTCACCAGGAGTTCGAGCAGATACGCAGTATTTT. Residues: CASSPGVRADTQYF. V usage is TRBV18 and J usage is TRBJ2-3, with unresolved D. Trimming removed 2 bases from V and 4 bases from J, with 10 bases in between. Per germline, CDR1 KGHSH and CDR2 LQKENI. The CDR3 is 14 residues long.